This T cell receptor beta chain is from a study of shared clonotypes between healthy human individuals. As defined, naive CD8 cells were CD45RO-negative and positively selected for CCR7, with terminally differentiated effector memory CD45RA+ cells excluded. Original processing methods: Junction-only sequences produced by ImmunoSEQ had no quality scores, so filtering differed. Repertoires were generated with immunoSEQ multiplex PCR, while TCRdb's copy carries only in-frame clones and drops some. D and trimming were read from the DNA, whereas the V and J calls and clone size are those reported in that table. The table records over 2,000,000 clones, around 93% of them present only once. A word on this clone: Its antigen is not identified.

Study-level findings and limits: Sampling used blood alone; tissue repertoires probably differ. Though the depth was large, rarefaction showed that sorted-subset sequencing was incomplete. Non-shared clonotypes were found to have lower generation probabilities than the clonotypes that were shared by all four of the sorted-subset donors.

V gave up 5 bases and J gave up 4 bases, with 17 bases separating them. The germline V gene has CDR1 LNHDA and CDR2 SQIVND (reference sequence). The CDR3 runs to 15 residues. V and J are TRBV19 and TRBJ1-1; TRBD1 is a possible D gene (6 bases). The TCR originated in a man between 18 and 29 years old in good health. Some clones in this sample may be carry-over from other donors' samples. Sequencing used naive CD8+ T cells from PBMCs. CDR3 DNA sequence: TGTGCCAGTAGTCGGGCCCGGGGGCTCACCACTGAAGCTTTCTTT. This encodes CASSRARGLTTEAFF.